Each of the 9 T cell receptor beta chains below was sequenced from the same sample in a study of cytomegalovirus exposure and HLA in healthy donors. Primers included in the PCR were 60 Vbeta and 13 Jbeta primers. Only in-frame clones appear in the TCRdb table, and some are missing; sequencing was by immunoSEQ multiplex PCR. The data show over 250,000 clones, 65% to 85% seen once. Sequences were obtained from PBMCs. Receptors were obtained from a female donor in good health and CMV-seronegative.

CDR3: CASSARGGALGEQYF. The CDR3 DNA is TGTGCCAGCAGTGCCCGAGGAGGGGCCCTAGGGGAGCAGTACTTC. The chain employs TRBV25-1 and TRBJ2-7; perhaps TRBD2 as D (6 bases). Germline CDR1 reads MGHDK; CDR2 reads SYGVNS. CDR3 length equals 15 residues. With 4 bases removed from V and 7 bases from J, the gap between germline ends came to 20 bases.

In DNA, the CDR3 is TGTGCCAGTAGTATCGCGGACAGCCACCAGTACTTC. It codes for CASSIADSHQYF. The rearrangement uses TRBV19 and TRBJ2-5; a weak D match, TRBD1 (6 bases). The CDR3 is 12 residues long. CDR1 and CDR2 from the germline V gene are LNHDA and SQIVND (reference sequence). Trimming took off 3 bases at V and 10 bases at J, with 12 bases between the two ends.

The chain is built from TRBV5-4 and TRBJ2-3, with TRBD1 matching 11 bases. The CDR3 totals 14 residues. The ends lost 7 bases at V and 4 bases at J; junction bases unmatched: 5. The germline V gene encodes CDR1 SGHNT and CDR2 YYREEE (reference sequence). The DNA of the CDR3 is TGTGCCAGCTACGGACAGGGGGCCTCAGATACGCAGTATTTT. Amino acid sequence: CASYGQGASDTQYF. Together with reference TRBV5-4 and TRBJ2-3, the CDR3 gives the full variable domain: ETGVTQSPTHLIKTRGQQVTLRCSSQSGHNTVSWYQQALGQGPQFIFQYYREEENGRGNFPPRFSGLQFPNYSSELNVNALELDDSALYLCASYGQGASDTQYFGPGTRLTVL.

This clone has only one observation. The V and J genes are TRBV10-1 and TRBJ2-5, with D maybe TRBD1 (6 bases). The length of the CDR3 is 12 residues. Germline CDR1 WNHNN, CDR2 SYGVQD (reference sequence). Trimming took 8 bases from V and 5 from J, leaving 12 bases between them. The CDR3 spells CASQGQGETQYF. The CDR3 DNA follows: TGCGCCAGCCAAGGGCAGGGGGAGACCCAGTACTTC.

The V call is TRBV20-1, the J call TRBJ2-7; no definite D call. The CDR3 has 10 residues. V gave up 3 bases and J gave up 5 bases, with 5 bases separating them. CDR1 is DFQATT and CDR2 is SNEGSKA in the germline V gene (reference sequence). The CDR3 DNA is TGCAGTGCTAGTCGGGACGAGCAGTACTTC. Translation: CSASRDEQYF.

The V and J genes are TRBV2 and TRBJ2-7; TRBD2 agrees at 7 bases. The CDR3 spans 15 residues. The germline gives CDR1 SNHLY, CDR2 FYNNEI. Unmatched junction bases numbered 10, after V lost 6 bases and J lost 2 bases. This chain's CDR3 is CASRVGGTNTYEQYF. The CDR3, as DNA: TGTGCCAGCAGGGTGGGAGGGACCAATACCTACGAGCAGTACTTC.

The chain is built from TRBV5-6 and TRBJ1-1; D is uncertain. The CDR3 has 11 residues. Per the germline V gene, CDR1 is SGHDT and CDR2 is YYEEEE. V lost 4 bases, J lost 5 bases, and 6 bases lay in between. The chain's CDR3 is CASSGGTEAFF. CDR3 DNA: TGTGCCAGCAGCGGAGGGACTGAAGCTTTCTTT.

This clone was detected once. CDR3 sequence: CASRDTAMNTEAFF. The CDR3 region has the DNA TGTGCCAGTAGGGACACGGCCATGAACACTGAAGCTTTCTTT. The rearrangement joins TRBV19 to TRBJ1-1; perhaps TRBD1 as D (5 bases). V lost 6 bases and J lost 0, with 11 bases in between. The CDR3 has 14 amino acids. From germline, CDR1 is LNHDA and CDR2 SQIVND (reference sequence).

This clone was seen only a few times. The chain combines TRBV7-9 with TRBJ1-4, with 7 bases lining up with TRBD1. With V trimmed by 5 bases and J by 6 bases, 3 bases remained unmatched. The germline V gene has CDR1 SEHNR and CDR2 FQNEAQ (reference sequence). The CDR3 has 13 amino acids. CDR3 region: CASSPGQYEKLFF. Here the CDR3 DNA reads TGTGCCAGCAGCCCGGGACAGTATGAAAAACTGTTTTTT.